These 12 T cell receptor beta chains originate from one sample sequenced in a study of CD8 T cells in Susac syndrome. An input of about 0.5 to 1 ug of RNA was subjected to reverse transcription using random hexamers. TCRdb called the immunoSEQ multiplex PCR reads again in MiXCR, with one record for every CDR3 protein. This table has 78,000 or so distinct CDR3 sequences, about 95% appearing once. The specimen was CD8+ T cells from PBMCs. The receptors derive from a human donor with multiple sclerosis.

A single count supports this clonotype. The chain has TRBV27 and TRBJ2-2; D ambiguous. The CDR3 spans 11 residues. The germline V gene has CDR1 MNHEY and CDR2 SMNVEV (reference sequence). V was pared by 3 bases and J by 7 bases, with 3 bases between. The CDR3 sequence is CASSFSGELFF. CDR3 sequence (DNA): TGTGCCAGCAGTTTTAGCGGGGAGCTGTTTTTT.

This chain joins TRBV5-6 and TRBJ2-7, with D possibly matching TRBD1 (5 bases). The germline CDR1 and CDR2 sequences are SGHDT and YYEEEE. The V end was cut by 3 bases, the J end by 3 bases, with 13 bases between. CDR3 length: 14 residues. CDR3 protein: CASSSDTEIYEQYF. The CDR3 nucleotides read TGTGCCAGCAGCTCGGACACGGAAATCTACGAGCAGTACTTC. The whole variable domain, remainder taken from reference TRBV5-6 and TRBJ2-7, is DAGVTQSPTHLIKTRGQQVTLRCSPKSGHDTVSWYQQALGQGPQFIFQYYEEEERQRGNFPDRFSGHQFPNYSSELNVNALLLGDSALYLCASSSDTEIYEQYFGPGTRLTVT.

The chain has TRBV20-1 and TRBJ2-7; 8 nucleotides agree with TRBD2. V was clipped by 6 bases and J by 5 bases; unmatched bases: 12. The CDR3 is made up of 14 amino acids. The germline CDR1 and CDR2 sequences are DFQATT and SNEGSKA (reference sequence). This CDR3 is CSAARREEIHEQYF. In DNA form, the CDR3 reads TGCAGTGCCGCCCGGCGGGAGGAAATCCACGAGCAGTACTTC.

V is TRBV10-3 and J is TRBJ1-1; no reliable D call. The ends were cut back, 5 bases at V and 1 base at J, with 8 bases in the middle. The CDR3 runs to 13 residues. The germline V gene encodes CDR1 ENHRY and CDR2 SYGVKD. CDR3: CAISPDGNTEAFF. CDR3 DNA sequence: TGTGCCATCAGTCCCGACGGGAACACTGAAGCTTTCTTT.

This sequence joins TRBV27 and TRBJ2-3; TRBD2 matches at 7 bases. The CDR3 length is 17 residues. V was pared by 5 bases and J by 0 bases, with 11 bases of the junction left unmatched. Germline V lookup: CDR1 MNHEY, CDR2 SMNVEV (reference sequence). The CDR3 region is CASSIYGTTRSTDTQYF. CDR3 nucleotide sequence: TGTGCCAGCAGTATATATGGGACTACCCGGAGCACAGATACGCAGTATTTT.

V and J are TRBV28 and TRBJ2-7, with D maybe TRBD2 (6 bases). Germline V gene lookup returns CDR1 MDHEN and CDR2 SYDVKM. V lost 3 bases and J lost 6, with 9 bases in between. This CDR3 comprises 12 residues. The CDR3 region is CASSFPAGEQYF. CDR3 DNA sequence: TGTGCCAGCAGTTTTCCAGCGGGCGAGCAGTACTTC.

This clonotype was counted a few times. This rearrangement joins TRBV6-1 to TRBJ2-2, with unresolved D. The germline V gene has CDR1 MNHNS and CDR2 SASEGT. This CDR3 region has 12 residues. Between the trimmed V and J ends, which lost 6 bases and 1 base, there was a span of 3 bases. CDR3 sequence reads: CASSRNTGELFF. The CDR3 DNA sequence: TGTGCCAGCAGCAGGAACACCGGGGAGCTGTTTTTT.

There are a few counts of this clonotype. This CDR3 reads CSARGLGSSSYEQYF. CDR3 sequence (DNA): TGCAGTGCTAGAGGGCTTGGTTCTAGCTCCTACGAGCAGTACTTC. The rearrangement links TRBV20-1 to TRBJ2-7; D uncertain. This CDR3 has 15 residues. Germline V gene lookup returns CDR1 DFQATT and CDR2 SNEGSKA (reference sequence). The V end lost 1 base, the J end lost 0 bases, and 13 bases lay between the germline ends.

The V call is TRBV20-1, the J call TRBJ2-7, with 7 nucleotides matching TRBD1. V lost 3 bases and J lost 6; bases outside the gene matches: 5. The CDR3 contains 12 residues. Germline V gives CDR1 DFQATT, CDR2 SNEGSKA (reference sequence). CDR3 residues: CSARGPGGEQYF. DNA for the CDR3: TGCAGTGCTAGGGGTCCAGGGGGCGAGCAGTACTTC.

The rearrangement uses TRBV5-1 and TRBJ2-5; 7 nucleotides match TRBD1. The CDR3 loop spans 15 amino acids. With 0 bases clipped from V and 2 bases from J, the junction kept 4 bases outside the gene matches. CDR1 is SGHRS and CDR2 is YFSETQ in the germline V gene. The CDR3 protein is CASSLGLGQQETQYF. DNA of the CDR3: TGCGCCAGCAGCTTGGGATTGGGACAGCAAGAGACCCAGTACTTC.

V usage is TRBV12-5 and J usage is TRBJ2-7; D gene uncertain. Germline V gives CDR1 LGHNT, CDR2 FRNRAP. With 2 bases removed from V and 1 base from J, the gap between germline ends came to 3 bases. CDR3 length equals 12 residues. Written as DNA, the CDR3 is TGTGCTAGTGGTTTGTCGTCCTACGAGCAGTACTTC. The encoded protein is CASGLSSYEQYF.

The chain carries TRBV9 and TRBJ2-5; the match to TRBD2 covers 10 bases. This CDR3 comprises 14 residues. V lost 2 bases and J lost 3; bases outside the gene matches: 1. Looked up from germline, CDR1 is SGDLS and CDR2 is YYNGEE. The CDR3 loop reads CASSVGLAEETQYF. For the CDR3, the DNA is TGTGCCAGCAGCGTTGGACTAGCGGAAGAGACCCAGTACTTC.